Listed below are T cell receptor beta chains from one sample, sequenced in a study of regulatory T cells in long-lasting Graves disease. TCRdb analysed the multiplex PCR reads with MiXCR anew, one entry per CDR3 protein. The sample lists 350,000 to 500,000 distinct CDR3 sequences, around 15% occurring once. The same sample was also studied in work on T cells in Graves' hyperthyroidism and ophthalmopathy.

The material sequenced was peripheral blood mononuclear cells (PBMCs), taken at new diagnosis, from a patient treated with antithyroid drugs. The receptors originated from a woman between 45 and 65 years old with Graves disease. Each CDR3 is given with its conserved first and last residue. D genes are given only for firm matches. Some rows have no size entry. The others give once, few or many, or a class for an expanded clone.

many TRBJ2-7 TRBV12-3/TRBV12-4 TRBD1 CASSGQGVAYEQYF TGTGCCAGCAGTGGACAGGGGGTAGCCTACGAGCAGTACTTC
few TRBJ2-3 TRBV10-1 TRBD2 CATSRTSRWDTQYF TGCGCCACCTCAAGGACTAGCCGTTGGGATACGCAGTATTTT
- TRBJ2-2 TRBV11-3 - CASSVTGWDKAGELFF TGTGCCAGCAGCGTTACAGGATGGGATAAGGCCGGGGAGCTGTTTTTT
many TRBJ2-5 TRBV6-1 - CASSLTPRGETQYF TGTGCCAGCAGTCTTACGCCCCGGGGGGAGACCCAGTACTTC
few TRBJ2-2 TRBV5-5 TRBD1 CASSLWTGETGELFF TGTGCCAGCAGCTTGTGGACAGGGGAGACCGGGGAGCTGTTTTTT
many TRBJ2-1 TRBV24-1 TRBD2 CATSDLNEREGRNEQFF TGTGCCACCAGTGATTTGAACGAGCGGGAGGGTCGCAATGAGCAGTTCTTC
many TRBJ2-7 TRBV28 - CASSSQSPYEQYF TGTGCCAGCAGTTCCCAATCACCCTACGAGCAGTACTTC
many TRBJ2-7 TRBV10-3 - CAIRGGTTGSSYEQYF TGTGCCATCCGCGGAGGGACGACAGGGAGCTCCTACGAGCAGTACTTC
- TRBJ2-7 TRBV7-2 - CASSAGTGYEQYF TGTGCCAGCAGCGCCGGGACGGGCTACGAGCAGTACTTC
few TRBJ1-5 TRBV28 - CASRRGGGNQPQHF TGTGCCAGCAGACGTGGGGGGGGCAATCAGCCCCAGCATTTT
- TRBJ1-3 TRBV27 - CASSLDLGGNTIYF TGTGCCAGCAGTTTAGACCTCGGTGGAAACACCATATATTTT
few TRBJ1-6 TRBV5-1 - CASSLQSWSPLHF TGCGCCAGCAGCTTGCAGTCTTGGTCACCCCTCCACTTT
many TRBJ1-1 TRBV4-1 TRBD1 CASSQVAQGWTEAFF TGCGCCAGCAGCCAAGTCGCACAGGGGTGGACTGAAGCTTTCTTT
- TRBJ2-6 TRBV7-9 TRBD2 CASSLDVGGGISGANVLTF TGTGCCAGCAGCTTAGATGTCGGGGGGGGAATCTCTGGGGCCAACGTCCTGACTTTC
once TRBJ1-1 TRBV28 - CASTATGRRTEAFF TGTGCCAGCACCGCGACAGGTCGGCGGACTGAAGCTTTCTTT
many TRBJ2-7 TRBV5-1 TRBD1 CASSLVSTGTTYEQYF TGCGCCAGCAGCTTAGTTTCGACAGGGACCACCTACGAGCAGTACTTC
many TRBJ2-7 TRBV11-1 - CASSLAYQGEDEQYF TGTGCCAGCAGCTTAGCGTATCAGGGAGAAGACGAGCAGTACTTC
many TRBJ1-2 TRBV4-1 - CASSQVGGAGYTF TGCGCCAGCAGCCAAGTCGGCGGGGCTGGCTACACCTTC
many TRBJ2-1 TRBV28 - CASSIQGDPAIF TGTGCCAGCAGTATCCAGGGCGACCCAGCGATCTTC
few TRBJ2-3 TRBV25-1 - CASSEWREHEDTQYF TGTGCCAGCAGTGAATGGAGGGAGCATGAGGATACGCAGTATTTT
many TRBJ2-7 TRBV7-3 TRBD2 CASSLTSGSGEQYF TGTGCCAGCAGCTTAACTAGCGGGAGTGGCGAGCAGTACTTC
few TRBJ2-1 TRBV9 - CASSPGTGMFF TGTGCCAGCAGCCCCGGGACTGGGATGTTCTTC
- TRBJ2-7 TRBV6-5 - CASSYSRDVNYYEQYF TGTGCCAGCAGTTACTCGAGAGACGTGAACTACTACGAGCAGTACTTC
- TRBJ2-1 TRBV24-1 TRBD2 CATSDAGAGGMGEQFF TGTGCCACCAGTGACGCGGGGGCGGGAGGGATGGGTGAGCAGTTCTTC
- TRBJ2-5 TRBV9 TRBD2 CASSVVGGELQETQYF TGTGCCAGCAGCGTAGTGGGGGGGGAACTACAAGAGACCCAGTACTTC
once TRBJ1-4 TRBV3-1 TRBD1 CASSQGDRGLEKLVF TGTGCCAGCAGCCAAGGGGACAGGGGGCTTGAAAAACTGGTTTTT
- TRBJ2-7 TRBV10-3 TRBD2 CATTTSGDYEQYF TGTGCCACGACGACTAGCGGAGACTACGAGCAGTACTTC
- TRBJ2-7 TRBV12-3/TRBV12-4 - CASSLPRGKEQYF TGTGCCAGCAGCCTACCCAGGGGAAAAGAGCAGTACTTC
many TRBJ1-1 TRBV7-3 - CASSIGENTEAFF TGTGCCAGCAGCATAGGGGAGAACACTGAAGCTTTCTTT
- TRBJ2-1 TRBV9 TRBD2 CASSRGSGRAQNNEQFF TGTGCCAGCAGCCGGGGGAGCGGGAGGGCTCAAAACAATGAGCAGTTCTTC
many TRBJ1-1 TRBV5-6 - CASSLGYSMNTEAFF TGTGCCAGCAGCTTGGGGTACAGCATGAACACTGAAGCTTTCTTT
- TRBJ2-5 TRBV9 TRBD2 CASSVLAGGETQYF TGTGCCAGCAGCGTTCTAGCGGGAGGAGAGACCCAGTACTTC
few TRBJ2-1 TRBV6-2/TRBV6-3 TRBD1 CASSAGQAPGNEQFF TGTGCCAGCAGCGCGGGACAGGCCCCGGGTAATGAGCAGTTCTTC
many TRBJ2-5 TRBV5-6 - CASSQTPGGRQETQYF TGTGCCAGCAGCCAAACCCCTGGAGGGCGCCAAGAGACCCAGTACTTC
- TRBJ1-1 TRBV4-1 - CASSQEQDTEAFF TGCGCCAGCAGCCAAGAGCAGGACACTGAAGCTTTCTTT
few TRBJ1-2 TRBV19 - CASSQVAQGRKGYTF TGTGCCAGTAGTCAAGTGGCACAGGGAAGAAAAGGCTACACCTTC
many TRBJ2-1 TRBV7-3 - CASSLETSAEQFF TGTGCCAGCAGCTTAGAGACAAGTGCTGAGCAGTTCTTC
few TRBJ1-5 TRBV6-1 - CASSGDRNQPQHF TGTGCCAGCAGTGGGGATCGCAATCAGCCCCAGCATTTT
many TRBJ1-6 TRBV20-1 - CSAILPGWNSPLHF TGCAGTGCTATACTCCCCGGTTGGAATTCACCCCTCCACTTT
- TRBJ2-3 TRBV10-3 - CAISLGGTDTQYF TGTGCCATCAGTCTAGGTGGAACAGATACGCAGTATTTT
- TRBJ2-1 TRBV10-3 TRBD2 CAISESRGRTSGTVSYNEQFF TGTGCCATCAGTGAGTCGCGGGGGAGGACTAGCGGGACCGTTTCCTACAATGAGCAGTTCTTC
many TRBJ1-2 TRBV2 - CARRQNYGYTF TGTGCCAGGCGACAGAACTATGGCTACACCTTC
- TRBJ1-6 TRBV11-2 TRBD1 CASSFGTGFSPLHF TGTGCCAGCAGCTTTGGGACAGGGTTTTCACCCCTCCACTTT
many TRBJ2-5 TRBV25-1 TRBD2 CASSAKLAGGPFVETQYF TGTGCCAGCAGTGCAAAACTAGCGGGAGGGCCTTTCGTAGAGACCCAGTACTTC
few TRBJ2-2 TRBV27 TRBD2 CASSLGGSVIGELFF TGTGCCAGCAGTTTGGGCGGGAGTGTTATCGGGGAGCTGTTTTTT
many TRBJ2-1 TRBV12-3/TRBV12-4 - CASSDTGNEQFF TGTGCCAGCAGCGACACCGGTAATGAGCAGTTCTTC
- TRBJ2-1 TRBV19 - CASKGKGGGVYNEQFF TGTGCCAGTAAGGGAAAAGGGGGAGGGGTCTACAATGAGCAGTTCTTC
many TRBJ2-3 TRBV29-1 TRBD2 CSGGAGRTDTQYF TGCAGCGGAGGAGCGGGACGCACAGATACGCAGTATTTT
many TRBJ2-7 TRBV5-5 - CASSLVVGTASRVYEQYF TGTGCCAGCAGCTTGGTCGTGGGAACCGCCAGTCGAGTCTACGAGCAGTACTTC
many TRBJ2-1 TRBV7-2 TRBD2 CASSWPAGGGLNEQFF TGTGCCAGCAGCTGGCCCGCGGGAGGGGGGCTAAATGAGCAGTTCTTC
few TRBJ2-3 TRBV4-1 TRBD2 CASSQFAGLAGATDTQYF TGCGCCAGCAGCCAATTTGCAGGCTTAGCGGGAGCGACAGATACGCAGTATTTT
- TRBJ1-4 TRBV20-1 - CSARGRNEKLFF TGCAGTGCTAGAGGGCGGAATGAAAAACTGTTTTTT
few TRBJ1-1 TRBV5-1 TRBD1 CASSLMEGANTEAFF TGCGCCAGCAGCTTGATGGAGGGGGCCAACACTGAAGCTTTCTTT
few TRBJ2-5 TRBV28 TRBD2 CASSSLTSGRSETQYF TGTGCCAGCAGTTCCCTGACTAGCGGGAGATCAGAGACCCAGTACTTC
- TRBJ2-5 TRBV19 - CASSIGREETQYF TGTGCCAGTAGTATCGGCCGGGAAGAGACCCAGTACTTC
- TRBJ2-1 TRBV19 TRBD1 CASTPGTGDNNEQFF TGTGCCAGTACCCCCGGGACAGGGGATAACAATGAGCAGTTCTTC
- TRBJ2-7 TRBV5-1 - CASSLISGSRINYEQYF TGCGCCAGCAGCTTGATAAGCGGTAGTCGGATAAACTACGAGCAGTACTTC
many TRBJ2-1 TRBV20-1 TRBD2 CSGDRASGSGEQFF TGCAGTGGAGACCGAGCTAGCGGGAGCGGGGAGCAGTTCTTC